These T cell receptor beta chains were read from a single sample in a study of T cell repertoires in cytomegalovirus infection. TCRdb reprocessed the reads with MiXCR, giving one entry per CDR3 protein. The sample includes almost 500,000 distinct CDR3 sequences, around 11% of them seen just once. Sequenced material: PBMCs. Receptors were obtained from a human donor in good health (CMV status not recorded). Some clones in this sample may be carry-over from other donors' samples. The CDR3 runs from the conserved cysteine through the conserved F or W. D genes are given only for firm matches. Clone size is not always given. Where it is, it says once, few, many or a class for expanded clones.

>TRBV3-1|NA|TRBJ2-3|TRBD1
TGTGCCAGCAGCCTGGGACAGGGGGAGAGGGATACGCAGTATTTT
CASSLGQGERDTQYF
>TRBV7-3|many|TRBJ2-1|TRBD2
TGTGCCAGCAGCACCGGGACTAGGTTGAGCAATGAGCAGTTCTTC
CASSTGTRLSNEQFF
>TRBV5-6|NA|TRBJ1-2|TRBD1
TGTGCCGGCAGCCCCGACAGGGAAGAATCCTATGGCTACACCTTC
CAGSPDREESYGYTF
>TRBV3-1|NA|TRBJ1-2|TRBD1
TGTGCCAGCAGCCAACTGGGACAGGCTCGTAATAAAGACTATGGCTACACCTTC
CASSQLGQARNKDYGYTF
>TRBV7-2|many|TRBJ2-1|TRBD2
TGTGCCAGCAGCTCAACGGGAGGGATTCCCTACAATGAGCAGTTCTTC
CASSSTGGIPYNEQFF
>TRBV7-3|NA|TRBJ2-3|NA
TGTGCCAGCAGCCTTACGGCATTCGGGACAGATACGCAGTATTTT
CASSLTAFGTDTQYF
>TRBV12-3/TRBV12-4|many|TRBJ2-3|TRBD1
TGTGCCAGCAGAGCGACAGGGGGCGGCACAGATACGCAGTATTTT
CASRATGGGTDTQYF
>TRBV28|many|TRBJ1-5|TRBD1
TGTGCCAGCAGGATTCCAGGGGGGGGTCAGCCCCAGCATTTT
CASRIPGGGQPQHF
>TRBV28|NA|TRBJ1-1|TRBD1
TGTGCCAGCAGTGATGGACAGGGGGACACTGAAGCTTTCTTT
CASSDGQGDTEAFF
>TRBV3-1|NA|TRBJ1-1|NA
TGTGCCAGCAGCCAAGACCCCCCTCAGGGAGGCATGAACACTGAAGCTTTCTTT
CASSQDPPQGGMNTEAFF
>TRBV7-2|many|TRBJ1-5|TRBD1
TGTGCCAGCAGCTTAGTTCAGGGGGTTCAGCCCCAGCATTTT
CASSLVQGVQPQHF
>TRBV18|many|TRBJ2-1|TRBD2
TGTGCCAGCTCACCGGTGGCTAGCGGGGGGGCCTGGTCCTACAATGAGCAGTTCTTC
CASSPVASGGAWSYNEQFF
>TRBV10-3|few|TRBJ1-2|TRBD1
TGTGCCATCGGCCGACAGGGGGGGAGCTATGGCTACACCTTC
CAIGRQGGSYGYTF
>TRBV4-2|many|TRBJ1-4|NA
TGTGCCAGCAGCCAAGGCGGGAGTGAAAAACTGTTTTTT
CASSQGGSEKLFF
>TRBV20-1|many|TRBJ2-7|TRBD1
TGCAGTGCTAGTAGGGACAGGGTCTACGAGCAGTACTTC
CSASRDRVYEQYF
>TRBV14|many|TRBJ1-1|NA
TGTGCCAGCAGCCAACGACCGGGAGGCGCGGCTTTCTTT
CASSQRPGGAAFF
>TRBV7-9|many|TRBJ1-3|NA
TGTGCCAGCAGCTTACGGGGCCAGGGGACGGGCTCTGGAAACACCATATATTTT
CASSLRGQGTGSGNTIYF
>TRBV10-3|few|TRBJ1-4|NA
TGTGCCATCACACCGATGCCGGGCGAAAAACTGTTTTTT
CAITPMPGEKLFF
>TRBV20-1|NA|TRBJ1-1|NA
TGCAGTGCCCCGAGACCCGGGGGGTACACTGAAGCTTTCTTT
CSAPRPGGYTEAFF
>TRBV12-3/TRBV12-4|many|TRBJ2-5|TRBD1
TGTGCCAGCTCTACAGGGGAATCCCTTGAGACCCAGTACTTC
CASSTGESLETQYF
>TRBV19|NA|TRBJ1-5|NA
TGTGCCAGTTTTGACCATACAGGGACTCAGCCCCAGCATTTT
CASFDHTGTQPQHF
>TRBV10-3|few|TRBJ1-5|NA
TGTGCCATCAGTGGCGGGGTGGGCAGGGGCGACAATCAGCCCCAGCATTTT
CAISGGVGRGDNQPQHF
>TRBV14|NA|TRBJ2-7|TRBD1
TGTGCCAGCAGCTCGGGACAGTCTAGGACGACCTACGAGCAGTACTTC
CASSSGQSRTTYEQYF
>TRBV5-4|NA|TRBJ2-2|NA
TGTGCCAGCAGCTTGAAGTTGGACACCGGGGAGCTGTTTTTT
CASSLKLDTGELFF
>TRBV11-2|NA|TRBJ2-5|NA
TGTGTCAGCAGCTTAGCACCCCGGGAGACCCAGTACTTC
CVSSLAPRETQYF
>TRBV7-9|many|TRBJ2-7|TRBD1
TGTGCCAGCAGCGTGACAGGGGGAATCTCCTACGAGCAGTACTTC
CASSVTGGISYEQYF
>TRBV30|many|TRBJ1-2|NA
TGTGCCTGGAGTCGGGATTATGGCTACACCTTC
CAWSRDYGYTF
>TRBV11-2|NA|TRBJ2-2|TRBD1
TGTGCCAGCAGGCGAATTCCGGACAGGGGGGACACCGGGGAGCTGTTTTTT
CASRRIPDRGDTGELFF
>TRBV9|NA|TRBJ1-2|NA
TGTGCCAGCAGCGTAGGCACCACAGGTACCTATGGCTACACCTTC
CASSVGTTGTYGYTF
>TRBV5-1|many|TRBJ2-1|TRBD2
TGCGCCAGCAGCTTGGTAAGAGGCGGGGGGGCCAATGGCCACAATGAGCAGTTCTTC
CASSLVRGGGANGHNEQFF
>TRBV5-8|many|TRBJ2-3|NA
TGTGCCGCCCCTGTCGACCCGGCCACAGATACGCAGTATTTT
CAAPVDPATDTQYF
>TRBV20-1|NA|TRBJ2-1|NA
TGCAGTGCTAGAGATTCCCAAAAGCAGTTCTTC
CSARDSQKQFF
>TRBV28|NA|TRBJ1-1|NA
TGTGCCAGCAGTTTTAAGTCTTCAGCGACTGAAGCTTTCTTT
CASSFKSSATEAFF
>TRBV6-5|many|TRBJ1-2|NA
TGTGCCATAAAGGGCACTAACTATGGCTACACCTTC
CAIKGTNYGYTF
>TRBV18|few|TRBJ1-1|NA
TGTGCCAGCTCACCCCGGACCCAGGGCTACACTGAAGCTTTCTTT
CASSPRTQGYTEAFF